This T cell receptor beta chain was captured in a study of cytomegalovirus exposure and HLA in healthy donors. Across the whole study: Approximately 200 million T cells yielded 90 million to 130 million unique TCR beta sequences in earlier analysis.

V was shortened by 2 bases and J by 6 bases, with 19 bases between the two germline ends. The CDR3 runs 16 residues. Germline values: CDR1 SEHNR, CDR2 FQNEAQ (reference sequence). Whole-study results and caveats: Follow-up analysis found HLA locus-dependent TCR association rates, highest for DRB1 and lowest for HLA-C. A later analysis reported that several of the most significant clusters appeared to be linked to common viral pathogens, among them Epstein-Barr virus.

Although they were nominally healthy when sampled, donors likely had unrecorded immune exposures. Comment on this clone: Its antigen is as yet unknown.

PCR involved 60 Vbeta and 13 Jbeta primers. The assay was immunoSEQ multiplex PCR, and TCRdb's table has in-frame clones only and misses some. The sample holds under 150,000 clones, 65% to 85% seen once. The chain uses TRBV7-9 and TRBJ1-1, with D perhaps TRBD1 (6 bases). The sequence came from a woman aged 18-29 years in good health and CMV-seronegative. Material for sequencing was PBMCs. The CDR3 DNA is TGTGCCAGCAGCTTAAGTTTCGGGGGGCCGGGGGCTGAAGCTTTCTTT. This translates into CASSLSFGGPGAEAFF.